This entry lists 27 T cell receptor beta chains sequenced from one sample in a study of early stage breast cancer tumors. Method: immunoSEQ multiplex PCR; TCRdb's copy keeps in-frame clones and lacks some. The sample includes roughly 60,000 clones, approximately 80% of them seen just once. The sequenced sample was blood. The receptors here all came from a person aged 25 to 45 with breast cancer.

The V gene is TRBV10-3, the J gene TRBJ1-5; TRBD1 aligns across 8 bases. The CDR3 covers 14 residues. Looked up from germline, CDR1 is ENHRY and CDR2 is SYGVKD. With V trimmed by 6 bases and J by 5 bases, 6 bases remained unmatched. The CDR3 here is CAISGQGPHQPQHF. The CDR3 DNA is TGTGCCATCAGCGGACAGGGTCCTCATCAGCCCCAGCATTTT.

This clone was seen more than once but under ten times. The rearrangement joins TRBV4-2 to TRBJ2-7; 10 bases are shared with TRBD2. Germline CDR1 LGHNA, CDR2 YNFKEQ. CDR3 size: 15 residues. The trim removed 3 bases at V and 3 bases at J, leaving 5 bases unmatched. The CDR3 spells CASSQALAGDYEQYF. CDR3 coding DNA: TGTGCCAGCAGCCAGGCTCTAGCGGGAGACTACGAGCAGTACTTC.

The chain combines TRBV11-2 with TRBJ1-5; D is uncertain. Germline loops: CDR1 SGHAT, CDR2 FQNNGV. CDR3 length: 14 amino acids. Trimming shortened V by 4 bases and J by 4 bases, and 11 bases separated the two germline ends. The CDR3 sequence: CASSSQSPNQPQHF. DNA of the CDR3: TGTGCCAGCAGCTCCCAAAGTCCGAATCAGCCCCAGCATTTT.

This chain links TRBV2 with TRBJ2-5; tentatively, D is TRBD1 (6 bases). Germline CDR1 reads SNHLY; CDR2 reads FYNNEI. V lost 6 bases, J lost 5 bases, and 19 bases lay in between. This CDR3 region has 15 residues. Written as DNA, the CDR3 is TGTGCCAGCAGCACGGGGACAAGATTCGACGAGACCCAGTACTTC. Protein: CASSTGTRFDETQYF.

J is TRBJ2-7 and V is TRBV5-4; D remains ambiguous. Trimming left V 0 bases short and J 4 bases short, with 5 bases between. This CDR3 comprises 12 residues. CDR1 and CDR2 from the germline V gene are SGHNT and YYREEE (reference sequence). The CDR3 bases are TGTGCCAGCAGCTTGGGCCAGTACGAGCAGTACTTC. This encodes CASSLGQYEQYF.

The V and J genes are TRBV6-6 and TRBJ1-4; D unclear. Trimming left V 4 bases short and J 5 bases short, with 14 bases between. This CDR3 contains 15 residues. Germline CDR1 and CDR2: MNHNY and SVGAGI (reference sequence). The CDR3 bases are TGTGCCAGCAGTTCCCACATGACCACGAATGAAAAACTGTTTTTT. The encoded protein is CASSSHMTTNEKLFF.

This clone was found once. The chain links TRBV6-5 to TRBJ1-1; no reliable D call. This CDR3 is built from 14 residues. Trimming cost V 6 bases and J 1 base, with 12 bases left between them. The germline V gene encodes CDR1 MNHEY and CDR2 SVGAGI. For the CDR3, the DNA is TGTGCCAGCAGGAGCCCCAACAGGAACACTGAAGCTTTCTTT. Translating it yields CASRSPNRNTEAFF.

The V gene is TRBV6-1, the J gene TRBJ2-7; either TRBD1 or TRBD2 may fit D (5 bases each). Germline CDR1 MNHNS, CDR2 SASEGT. The CDR3 runs to 15 residues. V was cut by 2 bases and J by 3 bases, with 14 bases left in between. CDR3 in DNA: TGTGCCAGCAGTGAATGGGGGACCCCGAACTACGAGCAGTACTTC. Its translation is CASSEWGTPNYEQYF.

CDR3 residues: CASSSLRLAGGNEQFF. DNA for the CDR3: TGTGCCAGCAGCTCGTTGAGACTAGCGGGAGGAAATGAGCAGTTCTTC. The rearrangement uses TRBV11-2 and TRBJ2-1; TRBD2 matches at 13 bases. There are 16 residues in the CDR3. CDR1 is SGHAT, CDR2 FQNNGV, per germline. V shed 4 bases and J 7 bases; nucleotides not matched to a gene: 7. Variable domain in full (rest from reference TRBV11-2 and TRBJ2-1): EAGVAQSPRYKIIEKRQSVAFWCNPISGHATLYWYQQILGQGPKLLIQFQNNGVVDDSQLPKDRFSAERLKGVDSTLKIQPAKLEDSAVYLCASSSLRLAGGNEQFFGPGTRLTVL.

The chain has TRBV5-8 and TRBJ1-1, with D tentatively TRBD1 (6 bases). The CDR3 has 15 residues. V was trimmed by 1 base and J by 0 bases, leaving 10 bases between them. Germline loops: CDR1 SGHTS, CDR2 YDEGEE. This CDR3 is CASSLSGTMNTEAFF. The CDR3 nucleotides are TGTGCCAGCAGCTTGAGCGGGACAATGAACACTGAAGCTTTCTTT.

This clone was observed a few times. V and J are TRBV19 and TRBJ1-5; 7 nucleotides line up with TRBD1. The CDR3 has 15 residues. V was pared by 7 bases and J by 7 bases, with 13 bases of the junction left unmatched. Germline CDR1 LNHDA, CDR2 SQIVND (reference sequence). As DNA, the CDR3 is TGTGCCAGTAAATTGGGGACAGCCTCCCGGCAGCCCCAGCATTTT. It encodes CASKLGTASRQPQHF.

This clone has a single count. For the CDR3, the DNA is TGTGCCAGCGTAGCGGGAGGGCCGAACACCGGGGAGCTGTTTTTT. It codes for CASVAGGPNTGELFF. The chain joins TRBV7-6 to TRBJ2-2; 11 positions match TRBD2. Trimming cost V 8 bases and J 0 bases; bases outside gene matches: 2. This CDR3 is built from 15 residues. Germline V lookup: CDR1 SGHVS, CDR2 FNYEAQ.

V and J are TRBV2 and TRBJ1-2; D is unclear. The CDR3 has 14 residues. Germline V gene data show CDR1 as SNHLY and CDR2 as FYNNEI. V was pared by 3 bases and J by 7 bases, with 15 bases between. The CDR3 DNA sequence: TGTGCCAGCAGTGAGTATTTACAGATGCGTGGCTACACCTTC. As protein: CASSEYLQMRGYTF.

The rearrangement links TRBV5-1 to TRBJ2-3; D is unresolved. CDR3 size: 17 residues. V was pared by 2 bases and J by 2 bases, with 18 bases between. Per the germline V gene, CDR1 is SGHRS and CDR2 is YFSETQ. The CDR3 DNA sequence: TGCGCCAGCAGCTTATCCGGGCTAAAACCACCCACAGATACGCAGTATTTT. It translates to CASSLSGLKPPTDTQYF.

This clone has only a few counts. The chain couples TRBV29-1 to TRBJ1-2; tentative D call: TRBD1 (6 bases). Germline values: CDR1 SQVTM, CDR2 ANQGSEA. The CDR3 totals 12 residues. Trimming removed 1 base from V and 7 bases from J, with 10 bases in between. For the CDR3, the DNA is TGCAGCGTTGAAGTCTCCAGGGGTGGCTACACCTTC. As protein: CSVEVSRGGYTF.

The chain has TRBV29-1 and TRBJ2-3; D might be TRBD1 (6 bases). The CDR3 extends over 11 amino acids. Germline V gene data show CDR1 as SQVTM and CDR2 as ANQGSEA. The V and J ends lost 7 bases and 5 bases respectively, with 10 bases between them. The DNA for the CDR3 is TGCAGCGCACCACAGGGAGATACGCAGTATTTT. Translated, it gives CSAPQGDTQYF.

The chain employs TRBV5-5 and TRBJ1-5, with TRBD1 matching 9 bases. Germline values: CDR1 SGHKS, CDR2 YYEKEE (reference sequence). The CDR3 runs 15 residues. The J segment lost 7 bases and the V segment lost 1 base, leaving 6 bases of the junction unmatched. The CDR3 is CASSLTRDRDQPQHF. The CDR3 region has the DNA TGTGCCAGCAGCTTGACCCGGGACAGGGACCAGCCCCAGCATTTT. Full variable domain (remainder filled in from reference TRBV5-5 and TRBJ1-5): DAGVTQSPTHLIKTRGQQVTLRCSPISGHKSVSWYQQVLGQGPQFIFQYYEKEERGRGNFPDRFSARQFPNYSSELNVNALLLGDSALYLCASSLTRDRDQPQHFGDGTRLSIL.

The chain combines TRBV30 with TRBJ2-3; 11 nucleotides agree with TRBD1. Germline assignment: CDR1 GTSNPN and CDR2 SVGIG (reference sequence). V was clipped by 8 bases and J by 6 bases; unmatched bases: 10. CDR3 length: 14 amino acids. The CDR3 nucleotides are TGTGCCGGAAGACGGACAGGGGGCGAGGATACGCAGTATTTT. Encoded protein: CAGRRTGGEDTQYF.

The chain recombines TRBV6-5 with TRBJ2-2; 8 bases agree with TRBD1. Germline CDR1 MNHEY, CDR2 SVGAGI. The J segment lost 1 base and the V segment lost 6 bases, leaving 4 bases of the junction unmatched. CDR3 size: 15 residues. The CDR3 loop is CASSPGTGNTGELFF. For the CDR3, the DNA is TGTGCCAGCAGCCCCGGGACAGGGAACACCGGGGAGCTGTTTTTT.

The gene calls are TRBV6-1 and TRBJ1-1; D might be TRBD1 (6 bases). Between the trimmed V and J ends, which lost 5 bases and 1 base, there was a span of 11 bases. Germline-derived CDR1 and CDR2 are MNHNS and SASEGT. The CDR3 has 14 residues. This chain's CDR3 is CASSPRGQNTEAFF. As DNA, the CDR3 is TGTGCCAGCAGTCCCCGGGGACAGAACACTGAAGCTTTCTTT.

The rearrangement links TRBV11-2 to TRBJ2-1, with 7 bases that match TRBD2. The CDR3 covers 14 residues. Germline values: CDR1 SGHAT, CDR2 FQNNGV. Unmatched junction bases numbered 4, after V lost 3 bases and J lost 5 bases. CDR3 protein: CASSFAGDHNEQFF. CDR3 in DNA: TGTGCCAGCAGCTTTGCGGGAGACCACAATGAGCAGTTCTTC.

This rearrangement joins TRBV6-5 to TRBJ2-7; 10 nucleotides line up with TRBD2. Germline values: CDR1 MNHEY, CDR2 SVGAGI. The ends lost 3 bases at V and 1 base at J; junction bases unmatched: 6. The CDR3 is made up of 16 amino acids. For the CDR3, the DNA is TGTGCCAGCAGTTATTTCGGACTAGCGGCTTCCTACGAGCAGTACTTC. Amino acid sequence: CASSYFGLAASYEQYF.

This rearrangement joins TRBV19 to TRBJ2-2; the match to TRBD2 covers 10 bases. Germline CDR1 and CDR2: LNHDA and SQIVND (reference sequence). The CDR3 extends over 18 amino acids. J was trimmed by 3 bases and V by 2 bases; bases with no gene match: 9. CDR3 DNA: TGTGCCAGTAGTATACGCTTCAGCGGGAGGGGGGACACCGGGGAGCTGTTTTTT. Translation gives CASSIRFSGRGDTGELFF.

This chain joins TRBV5-5 and TRBJ2-2, with D perhaps TRBD2 (6 bases). CDR1 and CDR2 from the germline V gene are SGHKS and YYEKEE (reference sequence). V was shortened by 4 bases and J by 0 bases, with 13 bases between the two germline ends. This CDR3 is built from 16 residues. CDR3 sequence (DNA): TGTGCCAGCAGCGTACGTAGCGGTACGAACACCGGGGAGCTGTTTTTT. It encodes CASSVRSGTNTGELFF.

The chain has TRBV11-2 and TRBJ1-6; D gene uncertain. Germline CDR1 reads SGHAT; CDR2 reads FQNNGV. The CDR3 is made up of 13 amino acids. V dropped 1 base and J dropped 9 bases, with 7 bases sitting between them. The CDR3 DNA is TGTGCCAGCAGCTTAGTTAACTCTTCACCCCTCCACTTT. Translated: CASSLVNSSPLHF.

V gene TRBV6-5 combines with J gene TRBJ2-1; a weak D match, TRBD2 (6 bases). Germline values: CDR1 MNHEY, CDR2 SVGAGI. The CDR3 has 15 residues. V was shortened by 2 bases and J by 6 bases, with 14 bases between the two germline ends. In nucleotides, the CDR3 is TGTGCCAGCAGTTACGCGGATGGGACTGTCAATGAGCAGTTCTTC. It is translated as CASSYADGTVNEQFF.

This chain joins TRBV6-1 and TRBJ2-6; a possible D gene is TRBD2 (5 bases). V was shortened by 9 bases and J by 3 bases, with 15 bases between the two germline ends. The CDR3 runs 15 residues. The germline CDR1 and CDR2 sequences are MNHNS and SASEGT. In nucleotides, the CDR3 is TGTGCCAGTGACCCGAGGGTCGGTGGGGCCAACGTCCTGACTTTC. The encoded protein is CASDPRVGGANVLTF.